This record concerns one T cell receptor beta chain sequence. What it binds is unknown. Profiling relied on immunoSEQ multiplex PCR, and the TCRdb table lists in-frame clones only, not all of them. The top ten hold 2% to 3% of the sample, which has some 170,000 clones, around 94% seen once. CDR3 length equals 12 residues. Looked up from germline, CDR1 is MNHEY and CDR2 is SVGAGI. V was pared by 3 bases and J by 12 bases, with 9 bases between. The record originates from a study of T cell responses to AZD1222 COVID-19 vaccine. Study-level information: Timing groups of about 4 and about 12 weeks for second doses were pooled. Study-wide results and caveats: Of spike-specific TCRs, nearly half reportedly target regions left unmutated in variants. Spike regions recognized by vaccine-associated CD4 TCRs spanned the protein, led by 160-218 and 743-854.

The material was peripheral blood, obtained on day 0 of AZD1222 vaccination. The sequence derives from an adult in good health. The genes are TRBV6-5 and TRBJ1-6, with a weak D call TRBD1 (6 bases). This chain's CDR3 is CASSYRGEPLHF. CDR3 coding DNA: TGTGCCAGCAGTTATAGGGGGGAACCCCTCCACTTT.